These 16 T cell receptor beta chains originate from one sample sequenced in a study of identical twins' blood T cells (dated by TCRdb to about 2013). Libraries came from 5' RACE. The reads were generated on an Illumina Genome Analyzer IIx. The public sequencing data were trimmed at Q25 with fastp and processed into clonotypes with MiXCR by TCRdb, which kept only in-frame beta chains. Under each unique CDR3 protein, matching rows form one entry showing the most common genes and DNA. The sample contains fewer than 450,000 distinct CDR3 sequences, 28% of them found a single time. Of the sample, 6.1% falls within the top ten clones. Sequencing was carried out using PBMCs. Receptor source: a woman aged 18-49 years in good health.

Concerning this clonotype itself: A much more abundant neighbour one base away suggests this may be a read error. V is TRBV29-1 and J is TRBJ2-1, with D hard to call. The germline V gene has CDR1 SQVTM and CDR2 ANQGSEA. This CDR3 has 12 amino acids. The CDR3 coding sequence is TGCAGCGTTGAAGGGAGATACAATGAGCAGTCCTTC. Its protein product is CSVEGRYNEQSF.

About this clonotype: Being one base from a much bigger clone, this may be a read error. The J gene is TRBJ2-3, the V gene TRBV5-1, with D perhaps matching TRBD2 (6 bases). This CDR3 is 18 amino acids long. Germline CDR1 reads SGHRS; CDR2 reads YFSETQ. Trimming stripped 2 bases from V and 7 bases from J, with 26 bases between. The CDR3 is CASSLVGGDSASINTQYF. The CDR3 nucleotides read TGCGCCAGCAGCTTAGTTGGCGGGGACTCTGCGTCTATAAATACGCAGTATTTT.

The V gene is TRBV4-1, the J gene TRBJ1-1, with D unclear. V dropped 0 bases and J dropped 6 bases, with 14 bases sitting between them. The CDR3 sequence is 15 residues long. Germline CDR1 and CDR2: MGHRA and YSYEKL. CDR3 loop: CASSQDPGRVSEAFF. CDR3 DNA: TGCGCCAGCAGCCAAGATCCAGGCCGGGTCTCTGAAGCTTTCTTT.

The genes are TRBV20-1 and TRBJ1-2; D is possibly TRBD1 (5 bases). Trimming shortened V by 0 bases and J by 8 bases, and 13 bases separated the two germline ends. The CDR3 is 13 residues long. Germline CDR1 is DFQATT and CDR2 is SNEGSKA (reference sequence). This chain's CDR3 is CSARDNGARGYTF. As DNA, the CDR3 is TGCAGTGCTAGAGATAACGGGGCTCGGGGCTACACCTTC.

This clonotype was found a few times. The J gene is TRBJ1-3, the V gene TRBV20-1, with D hard to call. The germline V gene has CDR1 DFQATT and CDR2 SNEGSKA (reference sequence). The CDR3 totals 14 residues. Trimming removed 6 bases at V and 0 bases at J, with 12 bases between. This chain's CDR3 is CSAANPSSGNTIYF. The CDR3, as DNA: TGCAGTGCCGCTAACCCCTCCTCTGGAAACACCATATATTTT.

This clonotype was seen only a few times. The J gene is TRBJ2-1, the V gene TRBV5-1; no firm D call. Germline CDR1 reads SGHRS; CDR2 reads YFSETQ. The CDR3 covers 15 residues. Trimming stripped 0 bases from V and 6 bases from J, with 13 bases between. CDR3 protein: CASSLVPALGNEQFF. Here the CDR3 DNA reads TGCGCCAGCAGCTTGGTTCCAGCCCTGGGCAATGAGCAGTTCTTC.

This clonotype has a count of ten or more. The genes are TRBV6-5 and TRBJ2-7, with D unresolved. Germline V gene sequence: CDR1 MNHEY, CDR2 SVGAGI. The CDR3 totals 11 residues. V shed 2 bases and J shed 2 bases, with 1 base lying between them. CDR3 loop: CASSYAYEQYF. Written as DNA, the CDR3 is TGTGCCAGCAGTTACGCCTACGAGCAGTACTTC.

The rearrangement uses TRBV6-5 and TRBJ2-3; 10 nucleotides match TRBD1. This CDR3 region has 18 residues. Looked up from germline, CDR1 is MNHEY and CDR2 is SVGAGI. V shed 0 bases, J shed 5 bases, and the junction held 11 bases outside the gene matches. The CDR3 bases are TGTGCCAGCAGTTACTCACCACCGGGACAGGGGATAGAAGATACGCAGTATTTT. As protein: CASSYSPPGQGIEDTQYF.

The chain couples TRBV24-1 to TRBJ2-3, with D hard to call. Germline-derived CDR1 and CDR2 are KGHDR and SFDVKD. Trimming pared 4 bases from V and 2 bases from J, leaving 9 bases between. This CDR3 is 14 amino acids long. The CDR3 DNA is TGTGCCACCAGTGACGCAGACCACACAGATACGCAGTATTTT. Amino acid sequence: CATSDADHTDTQYF.

CDR3 DNA: TGTGCCAGCAGCGTAGAGGTGGGGAACACTGAAGCTTTCTTT. Protein sequence: CASSVEVGNTEAFF. V usage is TRBV9 and J usage is TRBJ1-1; D is unresolved. Germline CDR1 is SGDLS and CDR2 is YYNGEE. Trimming removed 0 bases at V and 1 base at J, with 7 bases between. This CDR3 spans 14 amino acids.

The chain couples TRBV11-3 to TRBJ2-1; the match to TRBD2 covers 12 bases. The ends lost 3 bases at V and 6 bases at J; junction bases unmatched: 6. The CDR3 covers 16 residues. The germline V gene encodes CDR1 SGHNT and CDR2 YENEEA. The CDR3 sequence: CASSFRGLAGANEQFF. The CDR3 nucleotides are TGTGCCAGCAGCTTTAGGGGACTAGCGGGCGCCAATGAGCAGTTCTTC.

The chain recombines TRBV9 with TRBJ2-3; D is ambiguous. V was clipped by 0 bases and J by 5 bases, with 10 bases between them. The germline CDR1 and CDR2 sequences are SGDLS and YYNGEE. The length of the CDR3 is 14 residues. This chain's CDR3 is CASSVVSAGDTQYF. The CDR3 coding sequence is TGTGCCAGCAGCGTAGTCAGCGCAGGAGATACGCAGTATTTT.

The V and J genes are TRBV20-1 and TRBJ1-3; perhaps TRBD1 as D (5 bases). The CDR3 totals 14 residues. Trimming pared 0 bases from V and 2 bases from J, leaving 8 bases between. From germline, CDR1 is DFQATT and CDR2 SNEGSKA (reference sequence). CDR3 residues: CSARDSRAGNTIYF. CDR3 nucleotide sequence: TGCAGTGCTAGAGATTCCAGGGCTGGAAACACCATATATTTT.

This clonotype turned up a few times. The chain has TRBV3-1 and TRBJ1-1, with D possibly being TRBD1 (6 bases). Germline CDR1 reads LGHDT; CDR2 reads YNNKEL (reference sequence). This CDR3 is built from 16 residues. The ends were cut back, 1 base at V and 1 base at J, with 13 bases in the middle. CDR3 sequence reads: CASSQGPDRTNTEAFF. The CDR3 nucleotides are TGTGCCAGCAGCCAAGGACCAGACAGGACGAACACTGAAGCTTTCTTT.

With respect to this clonotype: A read error may be the cause here, since a much bigger clone is one base away. The chain employs TRBV6-5 and TRBJ1-3, with D perhaps matching TRBD1 (5 bases). The germline V gene encodes CDR1 MNHEY and CDR2 SVGAGI. This CDR3 is built from 14 residues. CDR3 nucleotide sequence: TGTGCCAGCTCGAGAGGGGTTCCGGGAAACACCATATGTTTT. Translating it yields CASSRGVPGNTICF.

This chain connects TRBV10-3 to TRBJ2-1, with unresolved D. From germline, CDR1 is ENHRY and CDR2 SYGVKD. The CDR3 runs to 11 residues. The V and J ends lost 2 bases and 16 bases respectively, with 12 bases between them. The CDR3 DNA sequence: TGTGCCATCAGTGAGGGGGATCACGGTTTCTTC. The encoded protein is CAISEGDHGFF.